This record concerns one T cell receptor beta chain sequence. The antigen is not known. PCR was performed using 60 Vbeta and 13 Jbeta primers. Sequencing used immunoSEQ multiplex PCR; TCRdb keeps in-frame clones, though not all of them. The data hold about 160,000 clones, with just under 80% observed a single time. The data were taken from a study of cytomegalovirus exposure and HLA in healthy donors. On the study more broadly: There were 350 to 400 genotyped donors. Of these, 75% to 85% fell in the genetic ancestry cluster associated with self-reported Caucasian donors.

Study-level points and caveats: Confirmation was obtained in vitro that three CMV-associated chains are specific for CMV antigens.

The study sampled nominally healthy donors, though unrecorded immune exposures were likely. V was trimmed by 3 bases and J by 7 bases, leaving 16 bases between them. This CDR3 spans 14 amino acids. Germline V gene sequence: CDR1 GTSNPN, CDR2 SVGIG (reference sequence). This TCR came from a man aged 25 to 40 in good health and CMV-seronegative. The sequenced sample consisted of PBMCs. The chain carries TRBV30 and TRBJ2-1; D unresolved. As DNA, the CDR3 is TGTGCCTGGAGGTCGGCAGACTTAAGGAATGAGCAGTTCTTC. This gives the protein CAWRSADLRNEQFF.